This T cell receptor beta chain was retrieved from a study of T cell changes during pregnancy in multiple sclerosis. The method was immunoSEQ multiplex PCR; TCRdb's version includes in-frame clones alone and lacks a portion of them. The sample consists of more than 90,000 clones, around nine tenths of them appearing once. Trimming left V 0 bases short and J 1 base short, with 11 bases between. The CDR3 sequence is 16 residues long. Germline V gives CDR1 SGDLS, CDR2 YYNGEE. Material: peripheral blood, obtained in the third trimester of pregnancy. This chain uses TRBV9 with TRBJ2-4; D is possibly TRBD1 (5 bases). The clonotype originates from a female donor with multiple sclerosis, enrolled in a pregnancy study. For the CDR3, the DNA is TGTGCCAGCAGCGTAGGCCCTCCAGGGGCCAAAAACATTCAGTACTTC. This translates into CASSVGPPGAKNIQYF.